This is a list of T cell receptor beta chains from one sample in a study of cytomegalovirus exposure and HLA in healthy donors. The data were produced by immunoSEQ multiplex PCR, yet TCRdb's version contains in-frame clones alone and is incomplete. There are some 250,000 clones in the sample; approximately 83% occur only once, and over 0.95% lies in the top ten. The source material was PBMCs. The receptors were gathered from a woman in her 30s in good health and CMV-seropositive. The CDR3 runs from the conserved cysteine through the conserved F or W. Fields, in order: CDR3 DNA, CDR3 protein, J gene, clone size, D gene, V gene. The D gene is left open where the match is weak. Clone size is shown for a subset of rows, as once, few, many or a class of expanded clone.

TGTGCCAGCAGTGAAGGCGGGGGGAGCTATGGCTACACCTTC CASSEGGGSYGYTF TRBJ1-2 NA NA TRBV6-1
TGTGCCAGCAATTTGGCCGGAGGGCGGCGGGCAGAGACCCAGTACTTC CASNLAGGRRAETQYF TRBJ2-5 NA NA TRBV28
TGTGCCAGCAGTATATATCAAGCGGGGGTTAACACCGGGGAGCTGTTTTTT CASSIYQAGVNTGELFF TRBJ2-2 NA TRBD2 TRBV2
TGCGCCAGCAGCTTGGTAGTAGCGGGATCCTACGAGCAGTACTTC CASSLVVAGSYEQYF TRBJ2-7 NA TRBD2 TRBV5-1
TGTGCCAGCTCACCATCGGGGTTGAACACTGAAGCTTTCTTT CASSPSGLNTEAFF TRBJ1-1 NA NA TRBV18
TGTGCCAGCAGTGATGATCCTAACAATCAGCCCCAGCATTTT CASSDDPNNQPQHF TRBJ1-5 NA NA TRBV27
TGTGCCAGCTCGAAGCAAGCGGGAGGCACAGATACGCAGTATTTT CASSKQAGGTDTQYF TRBJ2-3 NA TRBD2 TRBV18
TGTGCCAGCAGCTTAGCTCCCTCCGTCTCCGAGCAGTACTTC CASSLAPSVSEQYF TRBJ2-7 few NA TRBV11-2
TGTGCCAGCAGCTTAGGGATAGGACTTCCAGACACCGGGGAGCTGTTTTTT CASSLGIGLPDTGELFF TRBJ2-2 NA NA TRBV7-9
TGTGCCAGCAGTGAGCAGGGCGTAAACACCATATATTTT CASSEQGVNTIYF TRBJ1-3 NA NA TRBV6-1
TGTGCCAGCAGGCAAGCGGGAGGAGGGACCGGGGAGCTGTTTTTT CASRQAGGGTGELFF TRBJ2-2 NA TRBD2 TRBV28
TGTGCCAGCGGGATCGGGATGTCAGATACGCAGTATTTT CASGIGMSDTQYF TRBJ2-3 once NA TRBV2
TGTGCCAGCAGCTGGGCGGGAGGGCCATTAGGGGATACGCAGTATTTT CASSWAGGPLGDTQYF TRBJ2-3 NA TRBD2 TRBV11-2
TGTGCCAGCAGGCTAGCGGGGGTTCAGGATACGCAGTATTTT CASRLAGVQDTQYF TRBJ2-3 NA TRBD2 TRBV27
TGTGCCAGTACGCGGCGACTAGCGGGAGGGGGAGATACGCAGTATTTT CASTRRLAGGGDTQYF TRBJ2-3 NA TRBD2 TRBV19
TGTGCCAGCAGTTCTTATAGCAATCAGCCCCAGCATTTT CASSSYSNQPQHF TRBJ1-5 once NA TRBV27
TGTGCCAGTACCCATTGGGGAGGGGGCAATCAGCCCCAGCATTTT CASTHWGGGNQPQHF TRBJ1-5 NA NA TRBV19
TGTGCCATCACTTCCAGGGGGACCGGGGAGCTGTTTTTT CAITSRGTGELFF TRBJ2-2 NA TRBD1 TRBV6-1
TGTGCCAGCAGCTTACCAGGGGCCCACTACAATGAGCAGTTCTTC CASSLPGAHYNEQFF TRBJ2-1 NA NA TRBV7-6
TGCAGCGTTGGTGAGGTTAGCACAGATACGCAGTATTTT CSVGEVSTDTQYF TRBJ2-3 NA NA TRBV29-1
TGTGCCAGCAGTCAAGGGACAGGGACATTCTATGGCTACACCTTC CASSQGTGTFYGYTF TRBJ1-2 NA TRBD1 TRBV27
TGTGCCAGCAGTGAGGTGGGGAGGGGAGAGACCCAGTACTTC CASSEVGRGETQYF TRBJ2-5 NA TRBD2 TRBV25-1
TGTGCCAGAAGCTTGAACATCCGCGCGGGGTTGAGCTCCTACGAGCAGTACTTC CARSLNIRAGLSSYEQYF TRBJ2-7 NA NA TRBV5-3
TGTGCCAGCAGCTCCGGACAGGGGTGGGATGAAAAACTGTTTTTT CASSSGQGWDEKLFF TRBJ1-4 NA TRBD1 TRBV28
TGCGCCAGCTCCCGGGGAGGGGATGAAAAACTGTTTTTT CASSRGGDEKLFF TRBJ1-4 NA NA TRBV10-1
TGTGCCAGCAGATATCCAGGGTTTGGGGACACCGGGGAGCTGTTTTTT CASRYPGFGDTGELFF TRBJ2-2 NA NA TRBV2
TGTGCCAGTAGTATACGGGGAGGAAATGAAAAACTGTTTTTT CASSIRGGNEKLFF TRBJ1-4 NA NA TRBV19
TGCAGCGCGGGACAGGGGAGCCATCAGCCCCAGCATTTT CSAGQGSHQPQHF TRBJ1-5 NA TRBD1 TRBV29-1
TGTGCCAGCAGGGACAGGACCAACACCGGGGAGCTGTTTTTT CASRDRTNTGELFF TRBJ2-2 NA TRBD1 TRBV9